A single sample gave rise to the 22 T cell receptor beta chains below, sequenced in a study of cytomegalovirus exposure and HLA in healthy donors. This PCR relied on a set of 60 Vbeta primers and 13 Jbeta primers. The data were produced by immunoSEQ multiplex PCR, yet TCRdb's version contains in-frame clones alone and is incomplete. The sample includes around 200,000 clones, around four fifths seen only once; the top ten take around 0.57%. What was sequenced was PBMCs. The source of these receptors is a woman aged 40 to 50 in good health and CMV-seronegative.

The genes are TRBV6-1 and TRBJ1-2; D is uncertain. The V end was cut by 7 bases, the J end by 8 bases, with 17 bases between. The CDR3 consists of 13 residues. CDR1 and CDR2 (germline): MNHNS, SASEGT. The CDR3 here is CASNPLAGLGYTF. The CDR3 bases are TGTGCCAGCAACCCCCTCGCAGGATTGGGCTACACCTTC.

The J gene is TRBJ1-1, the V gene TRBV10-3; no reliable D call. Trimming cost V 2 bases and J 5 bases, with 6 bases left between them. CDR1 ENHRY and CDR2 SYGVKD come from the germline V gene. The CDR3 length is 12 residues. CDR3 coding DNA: TGTGCCATCAGTGAGGCCGGGACTGAAGCTTTCTTT. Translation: CAISEAGTEAFF.

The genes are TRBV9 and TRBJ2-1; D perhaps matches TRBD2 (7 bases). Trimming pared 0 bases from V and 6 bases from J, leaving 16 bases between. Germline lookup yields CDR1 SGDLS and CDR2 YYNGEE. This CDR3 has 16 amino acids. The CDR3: CASSVAPGGGANEQFF. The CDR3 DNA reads TGTGCCAGCAGCGTAGCCCCAGGTGGGGGGGCCAATGAGCAGTTCTTC.

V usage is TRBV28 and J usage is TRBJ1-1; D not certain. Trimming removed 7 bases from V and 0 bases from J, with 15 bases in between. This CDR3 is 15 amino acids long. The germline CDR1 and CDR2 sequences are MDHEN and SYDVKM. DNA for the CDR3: TGTGCCAGCATCAACCCCGGACTTTTGAACACTGAAGCTTTCTTT. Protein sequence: CASINPGLLNTEAFF.

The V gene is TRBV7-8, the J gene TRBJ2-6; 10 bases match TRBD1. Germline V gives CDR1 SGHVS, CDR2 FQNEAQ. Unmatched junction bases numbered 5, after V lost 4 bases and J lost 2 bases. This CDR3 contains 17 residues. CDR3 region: CASSWDRGPPGANVLTF. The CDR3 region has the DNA TGTGCCAGCAGCTGGGACAGGGGTCCCCCTGGGGCCAACGTCCTGACTTTC.

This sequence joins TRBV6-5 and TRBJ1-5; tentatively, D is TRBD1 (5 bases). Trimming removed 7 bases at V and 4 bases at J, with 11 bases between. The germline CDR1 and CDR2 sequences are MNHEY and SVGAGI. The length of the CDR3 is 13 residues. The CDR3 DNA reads TGTGCCAGCACTGCCGGGGGAAATCAGCCCCAGCATTTT. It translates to CASTAGGNQPQHF.

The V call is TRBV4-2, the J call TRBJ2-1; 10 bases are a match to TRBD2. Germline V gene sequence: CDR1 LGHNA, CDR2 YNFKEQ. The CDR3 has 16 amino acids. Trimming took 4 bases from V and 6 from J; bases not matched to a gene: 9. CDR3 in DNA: TGTGCCAGCAGCCGAGACCTAGCGGGGGCCGGCAATGAGCAGTTCTTC. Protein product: CASSRDLAGAGNEQFF.

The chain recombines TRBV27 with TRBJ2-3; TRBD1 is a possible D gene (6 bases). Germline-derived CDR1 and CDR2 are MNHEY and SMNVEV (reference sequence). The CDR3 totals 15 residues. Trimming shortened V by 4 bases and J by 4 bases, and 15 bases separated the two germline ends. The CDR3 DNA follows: TGTGCCAGCAGTTCGGCGACAGGTTCGGCAGATACGCAGTATTTT. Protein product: CASSSATGSADTQYF.

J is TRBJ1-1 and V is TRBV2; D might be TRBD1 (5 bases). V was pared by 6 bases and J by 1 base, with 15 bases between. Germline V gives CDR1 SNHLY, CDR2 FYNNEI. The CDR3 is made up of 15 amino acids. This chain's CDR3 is CASRRGGAQNTEAFF. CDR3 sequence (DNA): TGTGCCAGCAGAAGGGGTGGAGCACAGAACACTGAAGCTTTCTTT.

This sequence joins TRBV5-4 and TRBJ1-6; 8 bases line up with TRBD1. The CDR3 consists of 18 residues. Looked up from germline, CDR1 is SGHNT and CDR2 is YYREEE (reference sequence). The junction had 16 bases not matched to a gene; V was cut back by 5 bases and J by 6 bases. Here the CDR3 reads CASRPSDWDRSLNSPLHF. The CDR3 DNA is TGTGCCAGCAGGCCTTCGGACTGGGACAGGTCCCTTAATTCACCCCTCCACTTT.

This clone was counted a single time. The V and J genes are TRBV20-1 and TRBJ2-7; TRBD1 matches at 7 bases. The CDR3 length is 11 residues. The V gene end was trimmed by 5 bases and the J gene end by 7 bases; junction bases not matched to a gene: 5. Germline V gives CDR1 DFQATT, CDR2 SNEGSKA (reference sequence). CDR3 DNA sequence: TGCAGTGCTGACGACAGGGAAGAGCAGTACTTC. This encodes CSADDREEQYF.

CDR3 in amino acids: CASSYGTVTEAFF. CDR3 nucleotides: TGTGCCAGCAGCTACGGGACAGTCACTGAAGCTTTCTTT. The chain combines TRBV7-2 with TRBJ1-1; 7 bases map to TRBD1. Per the germline V gene, CDR1 is SGHTA and CDR2 is FQGNSA. This CDR3 comprises 13 residues. V lost 4 bases to trimming and J lost 4 bases; unmatched junction nucleotides: 3.

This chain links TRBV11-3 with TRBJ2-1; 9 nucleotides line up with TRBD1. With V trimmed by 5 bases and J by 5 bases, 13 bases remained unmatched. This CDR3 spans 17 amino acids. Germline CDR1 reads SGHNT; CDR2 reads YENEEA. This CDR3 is CASSHRTGVGVNNEQFF. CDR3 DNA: TGTGCCAGCAGCCACCGGACAGGGGTTGGGGTCAACAATGAGCAGTTCTTC.

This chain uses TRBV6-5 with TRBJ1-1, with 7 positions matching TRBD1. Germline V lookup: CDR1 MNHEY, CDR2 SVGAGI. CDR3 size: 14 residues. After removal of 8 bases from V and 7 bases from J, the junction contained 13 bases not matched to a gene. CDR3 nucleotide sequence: TGTGCCAGCGCCGGGACAACAGGGGTTAATGAAGCTTTCTTT. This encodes CASAGTTGVNEAFF.

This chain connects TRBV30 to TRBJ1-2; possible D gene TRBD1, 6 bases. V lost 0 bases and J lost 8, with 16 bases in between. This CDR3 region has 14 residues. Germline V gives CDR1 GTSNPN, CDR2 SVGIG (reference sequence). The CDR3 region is CAWSVLETQGGYTF. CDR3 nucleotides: TGTGCCTGGAGTGTACTAGAGACACAGGGAGGCTACACCTTC.

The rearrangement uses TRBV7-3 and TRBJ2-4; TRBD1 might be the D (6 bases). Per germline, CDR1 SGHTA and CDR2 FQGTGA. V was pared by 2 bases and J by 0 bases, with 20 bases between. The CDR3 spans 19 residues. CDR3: CASSLLDSWGLIAKNIQYF. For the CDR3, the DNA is TGTGCCAGCAGCTTATTGGACTCCTGGGGGCTTATAGCCAAAAACATTCAGTACTTC.

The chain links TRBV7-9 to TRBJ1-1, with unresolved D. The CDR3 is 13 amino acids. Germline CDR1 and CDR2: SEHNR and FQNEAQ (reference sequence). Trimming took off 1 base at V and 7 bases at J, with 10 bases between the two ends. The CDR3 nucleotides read TGTGCCAGCAGCTTAGAGTCCGGTGGTGAAGCTTTCTTT. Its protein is CASSLESGGEAFF.

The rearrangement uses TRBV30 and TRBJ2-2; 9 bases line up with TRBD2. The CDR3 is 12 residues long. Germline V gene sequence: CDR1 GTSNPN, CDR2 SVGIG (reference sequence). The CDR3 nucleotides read TGTGCGATGGGGGCTAGCGGGGCGGGGCTGTTTTTT. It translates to CAMGASGAGLFF.

CDR3 nucleotide sequence: TGTGCCATCAGCAAATTGACAGGGGGCGTTGGAAACACCATATATTTT. This sequence encodes CAISKLTGGVGNTIYF. The chain recombines TRBV10-3 with TRBJ1-3, with TRBD1 identical over 10 bases. CDR1 is ENHRY and CDR2 is SYGVKD in the germline V gene. After removal of 6 bases from V and 3 bases from J, the junction contained 8 bases not matched to a gene. CDR3 length equals 16 residues.

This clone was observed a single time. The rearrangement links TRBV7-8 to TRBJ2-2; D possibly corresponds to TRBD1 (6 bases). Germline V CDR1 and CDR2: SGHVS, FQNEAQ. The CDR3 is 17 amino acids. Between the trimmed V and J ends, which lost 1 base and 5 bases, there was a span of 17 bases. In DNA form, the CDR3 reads TGTGCCAGCAGCTTAGAGGAGAGGACAGTCTTTACCGGGGAGCTGTTTTTT. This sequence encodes CASSLEERTVFTGELFF.

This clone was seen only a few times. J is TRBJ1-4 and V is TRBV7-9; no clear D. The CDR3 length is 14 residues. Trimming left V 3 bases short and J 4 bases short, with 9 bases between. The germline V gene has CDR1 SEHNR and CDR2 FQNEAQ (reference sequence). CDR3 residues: CASSLSASNEKLFF. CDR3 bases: TGTGCCAGCAGCTTGTCAGCGAGTAATGAAAAACTGTTTTTT.

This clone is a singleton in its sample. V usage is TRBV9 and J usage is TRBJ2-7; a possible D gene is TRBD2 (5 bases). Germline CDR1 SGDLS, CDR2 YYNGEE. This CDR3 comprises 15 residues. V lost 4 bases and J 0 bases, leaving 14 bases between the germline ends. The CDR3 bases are TGTGCCAGCAGCTTCGGGGATTCAGGCTCCTACGAGCAGTACTTC. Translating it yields CASSFGDSGSYEQYF.